Below, 10 T cell receptor beta chains from the same sample are listed, as sequenced in a study of shared clonotypes between healthy human individuals. TCRdb's copy holds only in-frame clones and misses some; the assay was immunoSEQ multiplex PCR. The sample lists over a million clones, 70% to 80% seen once, with about 1.5% in the top ten. The source material was memory CD4+ T cells sorted from blood. Subset reported: CD45RA-negative fraction. The receptor set was obtained from a man between 18 and 35 years old in good health.

The rearrangement links TRBV2 to TRBJ2-3; no reliable D call. This CDR3 is 13 amino acids long. Trimming cost V 4 bases and J 10 bases, with 15 bases left between them. Germline loops: CDR1 SNHLY, CDR2 FYNNEI. CDR3 bases: TGTGCCAGCAGTGTCGGAATAGCCCCAGCGCAGTATTTT. Residues: CASSVGIAPAQYF.

V and J are TRBV6-1 and TRBJ2-1; 10 nucleotides line up with TRBD2. This CDR3 has 18 amino acids. Trimming took 2 bases from V and 8 from J; bases not matched to a gene: 15. In germline, CDR1 is MNHNS, CDR2 SASEGT. The CDR3 protein is CASSENGAGGPLSDEQFF. CDR3 sequence (DNA): TGTGCCAGCAGTGAAAATGGAGCGGGGGGGCCTCTGAGCGATGAGCAGTTCTTC.

The chain employs TRBV6-1 and TRBJ1-2; D call uncertain. Trimming removed 3 bases from V and 2 bases from J, with 10 bases in between. The CDR3 is made up of 14 amino acids. Germline assignment: CDR1 MNHNS and CDR2 SASEGT. CDR3 nucleotide sequence: TGTGCCAGCAGTGATCAGAGAGAAAACTATGGCTACACCTTC. The encoded protein is CASSDQRENYGYTF.

This clone was counted a few times. The chain couples TRBV10-3 to TRBJ2-6; the D gene is possibly TRBD1 (6 bases). V was cut by 10 bases and J by 0 bases, with 19 bases left in between. The V gene's germline CDR1 is ENHRY and CDR2 SYGVKD. The CDR3 length is 17 residues. The CDR3 DNA is TGTGCCACCGAAAAGGGGGAGACAGGCTCTGGGGCCAACGTCCTGACTTTC. Translating gives CATEKGETGSGANVLTF.

A note on this clone: At one end, the junction sequence differs from germline, possibly due to a read error. This chain joins TRBV7-7 and TRBJ2-5; no clear D. Germline values: CDR1 SSHAT, CDR2 FNYEAQ (reference sequence). The CDR3 runs 13 residues. In DNA form, the CDR3 reads TGTGCTAGCAGCTTAAGGGCTTCGGAGACCCAGTACTTC. Translation: CASSLRASETQYF.

There are many counts of this clone. The chain joins TRBV29-1 to TRBJ2-3; TRBD1 agrees at 9 bases. Trimming at V came to 5 bases and at J to 3 bases, leaving 9 bases not matched to a gene. Germline V gene data show CDR1 as SQVTM and CDR2 as ANQGSEA. The CDR3 is 15 amino acids. CDR3 nucleotides: TGCAGCGTTCCCCCAACAGGGGGCGGGACAGATACGCAGTATTTT. As protein: CSVPPTGGGTDTQYF.

The rearrangement joins TRBV4-1 to TRBJ2-2; the match to TRBD2 covers 7 bases. The junction had 5 bases not matched to a gene; V was cut back by 1 base and J by 3 bases. Germline CDR1 reads MGHRA; CDR2 reads YSYEKL. This CDR3 is built from 16 residues. The CDR3 protein is CASSQVGLADTGELFF. CDR3 coding DNA: TGCGCCAGCAGCCAAGTCGGGCTAGCGGACACCGGGGAGCTGTTTTTT.

V is TRBV2 and J is TRBJ2-3, with D uncertain. CDR3 length equals 12 residues. The V end lost 7 bases, the J end lost 0 bases, and 5 bases lay between the germline ends. Germline CDR1 is SNHLY and CDR2 is FYNNEI. CDR3 in DNA: TGTGCCAGCAAGGTTAGCACAGATACGCAGTATTTT. Residues: CASKVSTDTQYF.

The sample holds a few counts of this clone. This chain links TRBV30 with TRBJ1-5; a weak D match, TRBD1 (5 bases). Trimming left V 2 bases short and J 4 bases short, with 12 bases between. The CDR3 spans 14 residues. Germline CDR1 and CDR2: GTSNPN and SVGIG (reference sequence). In DNA, the CDR3 is TGTGCCTGGAGTAGCGGGACTCAGAATCAGCCCCAGCATTTT. Amino acid sequence: CAWSSGTQNQPQHF.

The rearrangement joins TRBV5-4 to TRBJ2-1; weak D call: TRBD2 (5 bases). V was trimmed by 3 bases and J by 6 bases, leaving 16 bases between them. There are 15 residues in the CDR3. Germline V CDR1 and CDR2: SGHNT, YYREEE (reference sequence). The CDR3 here is CASSYGELVVNEQFF. CDR3 bases: TGTGCCAGCAGCTACGGGGAACTAGTTGTCAATGAGCAGTTCTTC.